The 30 T cell receptor beta chains below were found in one sample sequenced in a study of Ad26.COV2.S vaccination and SARS-CoV-2 variants. Profiled with immunoSEQ multiplex PCR; TCRdb holds only in-frame clones, not every one. The sample has about 350,000 clones; about 85% are singletons. Treatment: about 20 received Ad26.COV2.S at low or high dose, single or two shots; about 5 received placebo; per-sample allocation not given. At day 63 after the first vaccine or placebo injection, samples were drawn. The sample consisted of peripheral blood, taken in a trial of Ad26.COV2.S vaccine versus placebo. Every receptor here comes from a person aged 18-65 years who received the Ad26.COV2.S COVID-19 vaccine or a placebo.

The J gene is TRBJ1-1, the V gene TRBV9; D not certain. V lost 2 bases to trimming and J lost 4 bases, with 12 bases between them. Germline V gene data show CDR1 as SGDLS and CDR2 as YYNGEE. The CDR3 totals 14 residues. Written as DNA, the CDR3 is TGTGCCAGCAGCGTCTCCGGGGAGGGCACTGAAGCTTTCTTT. As protein: CASSVSGEGTEAFF.

The V gene is TRBV21-1, the J gene TRBJ1-6; TRBD1 is the table's D call, not checked against the DNA. TRBV21-1 is a documented pseudogene. The CDR3 has 14 amino acids. The CDR3 DNA follows: TGTGCCAGCAGCCAGGGACATATGAATTCACCCCTCCACTTT. This translates into CASSQGHMNSPLHF.

The chain combines TRBV5-1 with TRBJ2-2, with 7 bases identical to TRBD1. This CDR3 is 18 amino acids long. J was trimmed by 5 bases and V by 2 bases; bases with no gene match: 15. Germline V gene sequence: CDR1 SGHRS, CDR2 YFSETQ. CDR3 coding DNA: TGCGCCAGCAGCTTAGAAATACAGGGGCCAGTGCTTACCGGGGAGCTGTTTTTT. Translated, it gives CASSLEIQGPVLTGELFF.

V gene TRBV6-5 combines with J gene TRBJ2-7, with D possibly being TRBD1 (5 bases). The CDR3 spans 16 residues. Trimming cost V 3 bases and J 5 bases, with 20 bases left between them. Germline assignment: CDR1 MNHEY and CDR2 SVGAGI. The chain's CDR3 is CASSYSRGAGRNEQYF. DNA for the CDR3: TGTGCCAGCAGTTATAGCAGAGGTGCAGGGCGGAACGAGCAGTACTTC.

This sequence joins TRBV13 and TRBJ2-7; 9 bases map to TRBD1. V shed 3 bases, J shed 12 bases, and the junction held 3 bases outside the gene matches. The CDR3 is 11 amino acids. The V gene's germline CDR1 is PRHDT and CDR2 FYEKMQ (reference sequence). CDR3 region: CASSFGQGLYF. CDR3 DNA sequence: TGTGCCAGCAGCTTCGGACAGGGGTTGTACTTC.

This chain uses TRBV6-5 with TRBJ1-2, with D possibly TRBD1 on 5 matching bases. Trimming pared 2 bases from V and 6 bases from J, leaving 16 bases between. The CDR3 length is 15 residues. Germline-derived CDR1 and CDR2 are MNHEY and SVGAGI. This CDR3 reads CASSYRSGPLDGYTF. The CDR3 nucleotides read TGTGCCAGCAGTTACCGTTCAGGGCCTCTCGATGGCTACACCTTC.

The chain carries TRBV27 and TRBJ1-5; TRBD1 might be the D (5 bases). Per germline, CDR1 MNHEY and CDR2 SMNVEV (reference sequence). The CDR3 runs 14 residues. V lost 3 bases to trimming and J lost 6 bases, with 12 bases between them. DNA for the CDR3: TGTGCCAGCAGTTTCCAGGGAAGTTCTCAGCCCCAGCATTTT. It codes for CASSFQGSSQPQHF.

This chain links TRBV27 with TRBJ2-7; 9 bases align to TRBD2. The trim removed 2 bases at V and 3 bases at J, leaving 5 bases unmatched. The CDR3 is 15 residues long. The germline CDR1 and CDR2 sequences are MNHEY and SMNVEV (reference sequence). DNA for the CDR3: TGTGCCAGCAGTTTAGCGGGGGGGCCTTACTACGAGCAGTACTTC. Its protein is CASSLAGGPYYEQYF.

The V and J genes are TRBV7-2 and TRBJ1-6; D might be TRBD1 (5 bases). Trimming shortened V by 6 bases and J by 10 bases, and 22 bases separated the two germline ends. This CDR3 has 16 residues. Germline V CDR1 and CDR2: SGHTA, FQGNSA. CDR3 protein: CASSSTGTTDRSPLHF. The DNA of the CDR3 is TGTGCCAGCAGTTCAACCGGGACGACGGATCGATCACCCCTCCACTTT.

This clone was seen more than once but under ten times. The gene calls are TRBV2 and TRBJ2-7; no reliable D call. The V gene lost 6 bases and the J gene lost 4 bases, with 4 bases spanning the gap. CDR3 length equals 10 residues. Germline CDR1 is SNHLY and CDR2 is FYNNEI. CDR3 sequence (DNA): TGTGCCAGCAGCCTATACGAGCAGTACTTC. This codes for CASSLYEQYF.

V is TRBV7-9 and J is TRBJ2-7; no firm D call. Germline CDR1 SEHNR, CDR2 FQNEAQ (reference sequence). There are 15 residues in the CDR3. V was trimmed by 1 base and J by 5 bases, leaving 15 bases between them. CDR3: CASSLGPGSLNEQYF. DNA of the CDR3: TGTGCCAGCAGCTTAGGGCCGGGCAGCTTAAACGAGCAGTACTTC.

The chain links TRBV20-1 to TRBJ2-5; D not resolved. The germline CDR1 and CDR2 sequences are DFQATT and SNEGSKA (reference sequence). The CDR3 runs to 12 residues. Trimming pared 3 bases from V and 4 bases from J, leaving 9 bases between. The DNA for the CDR3 is TGCAGTGCTAGTCAGAGCCGAGAGACCCAGTACTTC. Amino acid sequence: CSASQSRETQYF.

This clone has more than one count but fewer than ten. The J gene is TRBJ1-5, the V gene TRBV19; D is undetermined. The CDR3 sequence is 15 residues long. V shed 7 bases and J shed 1 base, with 14 bases lying between them. Germline lookup yields CDR1 LNHDA and CDR2 SQIVND (reference sequence). CDR3 nucleotide sequence: TGTGCCAGTAAGTATGGCACGGGGAGCAATCAGCCCCAGCATTTT. It encodes CASKYGTGSNQPQHF.

The chain carries TRBV4-3 and TRBJ2-1; 8 nucleotides align to TRBD2. Germline V gene data show CDR1 as LGHNA and CDR2 as YSLEER. The CDR3 loop spans 16 amino acids. Trimming removed 0 bases from V and 7 bases from J; junction bases left unmatched: 8. CDR3 bases: TGCGCCAGCAGCCAAGATCAAGCCGCGGGGGGTAATGAGCAGTTCTTC. The encoded protein is CASSQDQAAGGNEQFF.

This clone was recorded a few times. The CDR3 DNA reads TGTGCCAGCAGCTTGGCGAGAATTAATTCACCCCTCCACTTT. This encodes CASSLARINSPLHF. The rearrangement joins TRBV5-6 to TRBJ1-6, with no clear D. Germline CDR1 SGHDT, CDR2 YYEEEE. CDR3 length: 14 residues. V was shortened by 0 bases and J by 6 bases, with 7 bases between the two germline ends.

The chain joins TRBV30 to TRBJ2-3, with TRBD2 matching 9 bases. The CDR3 runs to 14 residues. Germline CDR1 is GTSNPN and CDR2 is SVGIG (reference sequence). Unmatched junction bases numbered 7, after V lost 7 bases and J lost 2 bases. This CDR3 reads CASQRGDYTDTQYF. The CDR3 nucleotides read TGTGCCTCTCAGCGGGGGGACTACACAGATACGCAGTATTTT. The full variable domain, its missing parts supplied by reference TRBV30 and TRBJ2-3, is SQTIHQWPATLVQPVGSPLSLECTVEGTSNPNLYWYRQAAGRGLQLLFYSVGIGQISSEVPQNLSASRPQDRQFILSSKKLLLSDSGFYLCASQRGDYTDTQYFGPGTRLTVL.

V gene TRBV24-1 combines with J gene TRBJ2-1, with 7 bases lining up with TRBD2. In germline, CDR1 is KGHDR, CDR2 SFDVKD. The J segment lost 9 bases and the V segment lost 5 bases, leaving 12 bases of the junction unmatched. CDR3 length equals 15 residues. CDR3 sequence reads: CATSGRGGSYSEQFF. Here the CDR3 DNA reads TGTGCCACCAGTGGCCGGGGCGGGAGTTATAGTGAGCAGTTCTTC.

The V and J genes are TRBV11-2 and TRBJ2-1; weak D call: TRBD1 (5 bases). Germline CDR1 is SGHAT and CDR2 is FQNNGV. CDR3 length: 17 residues. Trimming took off 2 bases at V and 0 bases at J, with 14 bases between the two ends. As DNA, the CDR3 is TGTGCCAGCAGCTTAAGACAGCTCCTTGGCTCCTACAATGAGCAGTTCTTC. Amino acid sequence: CASSLRQLLGSYNEQFF.

The V and J genes are TRBV27 and TRBJ2-5; the D gene is possibly TRBD2 (5 bases). The CDR3 is made up of 16 amino acids. V was pared by 4 bases and J by 3 bases, with 18 bases between. Germline CDR1 MNHEY, CDR2 SMNVEV (reference sequence). Here the CDR3 reads CASSSRGGSRKETQYF. CDR3 bases: TGTGCCAGCAGTTCCCGAGGTGGGAGCCGTAAAGAGACCCAGTACTTC.

The sample holds a few counts of this clone. The gene calls are TRBV4-2 and TRBJ2-7; D remains unclear. In germline, CDR1 is LGHNA, CDR2 YNFKEQ. The CDR3 runs 15 residues. The germline V and J ends were trimmed by 1 base and 6 bases, with 16 bases remaining between them. Here the CDR3 reads CASSQALGPSGEQYF. CDR3 DNA sequence: TGTGCCAGCAGCCAAGCCCTCGGACCTTCGGGCGAGCAGTACTTC.

The rearrangement joins TRBV12-3 or TRBV12-4 to TRBJ1-5, with D possibly TRBD1 on 6 matching bases. CDR3 length: 13 amino acids. V lost 7 bases and J lost 5, with 12 bases in between. CDR3 in amino acids: CASTGTSDQPQHF. The CDR3 nucleotides are TGTGCCAGCACCGGGACATCGGATCAGCCCCAGCATTTT.

With respect to this clone: A read error may account for a junction end that differs from germline. The chain carries TRBV18 and TRBJ2-7; 10 nucleotides match TRBD2. This CDR3 region has 14 residues. CDR1 KGHSH and CDR2 LQKENI come from the germline V gene. The CDR3 sequence: CASSSSGSSDEQYF. CDR3 nucleotide sequence: TGTGCCAGCTCATCTAGCGGGAGCTCCGACGAGCAGTACTTC.

This sequence joins TRBV10-3 and TRBJ2-7; D unresolved. The V and J ends lost 7 bases and 4 bases respectively, with 17 bases between them. This CDR3 is 14 amino acids long. In germline, CDR1 is ENHRY, CDR2 SYGVKD. CDR3 protein: CAIKSGQTKYEQYF. The CDR3, as DNA: TGTGCCATCAAAAGTGGCCAGACGAAATACGAGCAGTACTTC.

V gene TRBV3-1 (or the pseudogene TRBV3-2) combines with J gene TRBJ1-4; D possibly corresponds to TRBD1 (5 bases). Germline V gene lookup returns CDR1 LGHDT and CDR2 YNNKEL (reference sequence). The CDR3 is 16 residues long. The V gene lost 2 bases and the J gene lost 4 bases, with 14 bases spanning the gap. The CDR3 coding sequence is TGTGCCAGCAGCCAAAGAACGGCAGGGAGTAATGAAAAACTGTTTTTT. It yields the protein CASSQRTAGSNEKLFF.

This clone is a singleton in its sample. This chain connects TRBV9 to TRBJ1-6, with a weak D call TRBD1 (5 bases). Germline V lookup: CDR1 SGDLS, CDR2 YYNGEE. This CDR3 spans 15 amino acids. The V end was cut by 4 bases, the J end by 1 base, with 9 bases between. CDR3 nucleotide sequence: TGTGCCAGCAGCCAGGGTGTTTCCTATAATTCACCCCTCCACTTT. Amino acids: CASSQGVSYNSPLHF.

The genes are TRBV7-9 and TRBJ2-7, with a tentative D call TRBD2 (7 bases). This CDR3 contains 14 residues. V lost 5 bases to trimming and J lost 3 bases, with 14 bases between them. CDR1 is SEHNR, CDR2 FQNEAQ, per germline (reference sequence). The CDR3: CASSPGGGYYEQYF. In DNA, the CDR3 is TGTGCCAGCAGCCCCGGCGGGGGCTACTACGAGCAGTACTTC.

The DNA of the CDR3 is TGTGCCAGTAGCATTTGGGACAGGGGAGGCTACACCTTC. It yields the protein CASSIWDRGGYTF. The chain uses TRBV19 and TRBJ1-2, with TRBD1 identical over 10 bases. J was trimmed by 8 bases and V by 6 bases; bases with no gene match: 6. The germline gives CDR1 LNHDA, CDR2 SQIVND (reference sequence). CDR3 length equals 13 residues.

The V call is TRBV3-1 (or the pseudogene TRBV3-2), the J call TRBJ1-5; 7 bases match TRBD1. The germline CDR1 and CDR2 sequences are LGHDT and YNNKEL (reference sequence). V gave up 4 bases and J gave up 5 bases; unmatched junction bases: 8. CDR3 length equals 15 residues. CDR3: CASSPFTGADQPQHF. The CDR3 coding sequence is TGTGCCAGCAGCCCCTTCACAGGGGCGGATCAGCCCCAGCATTTT.

V and J are TRBV2 and TRBJ1-2, with 7 nucleotides matching TRBD1. Germline V CDR1 and CDR2: SNHLY, FYNNEI. After removal of 5 bases from V and 8 bases from J, the junction contained 8 bases not matched to a gene. This CDR3 is built from 13 residues. The DNA for the CDR3 is TGTGCCAGCAGTTATACAGGGGCGTCGGGCTACACCTTC. Protein product: CASSYTGASGYTF.

The V and J genes are TRBV3-1 (or the pseudogene TRBV3-2) and TRBJ2-7, with no clear D. The V gene's germline CDR1 is LGHDT and CDR2 YNNKEL (reference sequence). V lost 0 bases and J 5 bases, leaving 5 bases between the germline ends. CDR3 length equals 12 residues. CDR3 protein: CASSQDFHEQYF. CDR3 nucleotides: TGTGCCAGCAGCCAAGATTTCCACGAGCAGTACTTC.